These 4 T cell receptor beta chains came from one sample sequenced in a study of blood T cells in healthy people across ages (dated by TCRdb to between 2014 and 2017). Receptors were amplified or captured by 5' RACE. Sequencing took place on an Illumina HiSeq 2500. A second PCR of roughly 6 to 11 cycles was performed with a sample-barcoded 5' primer and a J-beta primer mix. TCRdb reanalyzed the raw reads on its own, using fastp at Q25 for trimming and MiXCR for clone calling, and kept in-frame beta chains. For every CDR3 protein sequence, its rows merge into one entry that carries the most common genes and DNA. In this sample the table shows some 1.7 million distinct CDR3 sequences, about 28% of which occur a single time. The ten largest clones capture 7.7% of the sample. The sequenced sample was blood. These receptors all come from a woman aged 25 to 39 in good health.

The CDR3 bases are TGTGCCAGCAGCTCGAGTAGCGGGATTGGCACCGGGGAGCTGTTTTTT. It codes for CASSSSSGIGTGELFF. The rearrangement uses TRBV7-2 and TRBJ2-2; 8 bases map to TRBD2. The CDR3 totals 16 residues. Germline loops: CDR1 SGHTA, CDR2 FQGNSA. V shed 4 bases and J 4 bases; nucleotides not matched to a gene: 8.

This clonotype occurred a few times. The gene calls are TRBV20-1 and TRBJ1-1; 7 nucleotides match TRBD1. CDR1 is DFQATT and CDR2 is SNEGSKA in the germline V gene (reference sequence). V trimming: 2 bases; J trimming: 5 bases; junction bases outside the gene matches: 11. This CDR3 is 15 amino acids long. CDR3 sequence: CSARKIGQGGTEAFF. In nucleotides, the CDR3 is TGCAGTGCTAGAAAAATCGGGCAGGGGGGGACTGAAGCTTTCTTT.

This clonotype has only a few counts. The chain joins TRBV20-1 to TRBJ2-7; TRBD2 agrees at 13 bases. This CDR3 comprises 13 residues. Germline values: CDR1 DFQATT, CDR2 SNEGSKA (reference sequence). Unmatched junction bases numbered 9, after V lost 7 bases and J lost 9 bases. CDR3 DNA: TGCAGTGTTGGACTAGCGGGGGCCCCCGGGCAGTACTTC. This sequence encodes CSVGLAGAPGQYF.

The table lists this clonotype with a few counts. The V and J genes are TRBV27 and TRBJ1-2; the match to TRBD1 covers 9 bases. CDR1 MNHEY and CDR2 SMNVEV come from the germline V gene (reference sequence). The CDR3 totals 14 residues. V lost 2 bases to trimming and J lost 8 bases; unmatched junction nucleotides: 6. In DNA form, the CDR3 reads TGTGCCAGCAGTTTAACAGGGGGCGCTAAAGGCTACACCTTC. Amino acid sequence: CASSLTGGAKGYTF.